Shown below are 14 T cell receptor beta chains from a single sample sequenced in a study of identical twins. Each CDR3 protein is one row after TCRdb ran MiXCR on the 5' RACE reads. This table has 420,000 or so distinct CDR3 sequences, around a sixth appearing once. Sequenced: naive T cells sorted from blood. The receptors were sampled from a man aged 50-59 years in good health.

The chain recombines TRBV4-2 with TRBJ2-5; TRBD2 matches 14 bases. The CDR3 is 18 amino acids. V lost 4 bases, J lost 1 base, and 8 bases stayed unmatched. CDR1 is LGHNA and CDR2 is YNFKEQ in the germline V gene. DNA for the CDR3: TGTGCCAGCAGCCCCGGACTAGCGGGAGGCGGACCCCAAGAGACCCAGTACTTC. Its protein is CASSPGLAGGGPQETQYF.

This clonotype was counted a single time. The chain carries TRBV7-2 and TRBJ1-6; a weak D match, TRBD1 (5 bases). This CDR3 has 15 amino acids. The V gene's germline CDR1 is SGHTA and CDR2 FQGNSA. Trimming took 4 bases from V and 6 from J, leaving 13 bases between them. The CDR3 is CASSSDGGGNSPLHF. CDR3 sequence (DNA): TGTGCCAGCAGCTCGGACGGGGGTGGTAATTCACCCCTCCACTTT. Together with reference TRBV7-2 and TRBJ1-6, the CDR3 gives the full variable domain: GAGVSQSPSNKVTEKGKDVELRCDPISGHTALYWYRQSLGQGLEFLIYFQGNSAPDKSGLPSDRFSAERTGGSVSTLTIQRTQQEDSAVYLCASSSDGGGNSPLHFGNGTRLTVT.

This clonotype was detected only a few times. The chain carries TRBV24-1 and TRBJ1-2; D is perhaps TRBD1 (5 bases). The V gene's germline CDR1 is KGHDR and CDR2 SFDVKD. This CDR3 is built from 16 residues. V gave up 3 bases and J gave up 5 bases, with 18 bases separating them. The chain's CDR3 is CATSDAPGTDPYGYTF. CDR3 bases: TGTGCCACCAGTGATGCACCTGGGACCGACCCTTATGGCTACACCTTC.

This rearrangement joins TRBV27 to TRBJ2-2, with D possibly being TRBD2 (5 bases). CDR1 MNHEY and CDR2 SMNVEV come from the germline V gene (reference sequence). The CDR3 covers 16 residues. The germline V and J ends were trimmed by 3 bases and 4 bases, with 15 bases remaining between them. The CDR3 DNA sequence: TGTGCCAGCAGTTTTATAGGCGGGCACTCCACCGGGGAGCTGTTTTTT. Translating it yields CASSFIGGHSTGELFF.

This clonotype was seen ten or more times. The V call is TRBV5-1, the J call TRBJ2-7; unclear D gene. Germline-derived CDR1 and CDR2 are SGHRS and YFSETQ. The ends were cut back, 4 bases at V and 6 bases at J, with 11 bases in the middle. The CDR3 runs to 12 residues. CDR3: CASSIIGSEQYF. CDR3 DNA sequence: TGCGCCAGCAGCATAATCGGTTCCGAGCAGTACTTC.

This clonotype has only a few counts. The rearrangement uses TRBV29-1 and TRBJ1-1, with 8 bases lining up with TRBD1. Germline-derived CDR1 and CDR2 are SQVTM and ANQGSEA. The CDR3 extends over 15 amino acids. Losses at the gene ends were 4 bases for V and 1 base for J; bases not matched to a gene: 8. CDR3 loop: CSVAGDRGTNTEAFF. CDR3 coding DNA: TGCAGCGTTGCGGGTGACAGGGGTACGAACACTGAAGCTTTCTTT.

Only a few counts were recorded for this clonotype. The genes are TRBV5-6 and TRBJ2-5; 7 bases fit TRBD1. This CDR3 has 18 amino acids. The junction had 20 bases not matched to a gene; V was cut back by 5 bases and J by 4 bases. CDR1 is SGHDT and CDR2 is YYEEEE in the germline V gene. The CDR3 bases are TGTGCCAGCAGATCCATTCACCAGCTCCAGGGGGATCGAGAGACCCAGTACTTC. Protein product: CASRSIHQLQGDRETQYF.

The V and J genes are TRBV5-1 and TRBJ2-5; D perhaps matches TRBD2 (5 bases). Germline lookup yields CDR1 SGHRS and CDR2 YFSETQ. Deletions cut 8 bases from V and 5 bases from J, with 16 bases between. The CDR3 covers 13 residues. The CDR3 here is CARSGSITETQYF. The CDR3 DNA sequence: TGCGCCAGGAGCGGTAGTATTACGGAGACCCAGTACTTC.

The J gene is TRBJ1-6, the V gene TRBV6-5; no reliable D call. This CDR3 comprises 18 residues. Trimming stripped 0 bases from V and 6 bases from J, with 18 bases between. Germline CDR1 MNHEY, CDR2 SVGAGI. CDR3 nucleotides: TGTGCCAGCAGTTACTCAGTCGGACCCAGCTACCCTAATTCACCCCTCCACTTT. It codes for CASSYSVGPSYPNSPLHF.

The V call is TRBV12-3 or TRBV12-4, the J call TRBJ2-5, with 7 bases matching TRBD2. V trimming: 5 bases; J trimming: 5 bases; junction bases outside the gene matches: 8. This CDR3 is 14 amino acids long. DNA of the CDR3: TGTGCCAGCAGTCCTTGGAGGGAGGGTGAGACCCAGTACTTC. Protein sequence: CASSPWREGETQYF.

This clonotype was counted a few times. The V and J genes are TRBV6-1 and TRBJ2-3, with D tentatively TRBD2 (5 bases). V was cut by 5 bases and J by 3 bases, with 18 bases left in between. The germline CDR1 and CDR2 sequences are MNHNS and SASEGT. There are 16 residues in the CDR3. The CDR3 protein is CASSTLEGGRTDTQYF. CDR3 nucleotides: TGTGCCAGCAGTACCCTTGAGGGTGGGCGGACAGATACGCAGTATTTT.

The J gene is TRBJ2-2, the V gene TRBV6-5, with 7 bases aligning to TRBD1. The CDR3 extends over 15 amino acids. J gave up 3 bases and V 2 bases, and 3 bases lay outside the gene matches. Germline V CDR1 and CDR2: MNHEY, SVGAGI. CDR3 residues: CASSYGRGYTGELFF. For the CDR3, the DNA is TGTGCCAGCAGTTACGGCAGGGGGTACACCGGGGAGCTGTTTTTT.

This clonotype was seen a handful of times. This chain connects TRBV5-5 to TRBJ2-7, with TRBD1 matching over 9 bases. Germline CDR1 and CDR2: SGHKS and YYEKEE (reference sequence). V lost 4 bases, J lost 4 bases, and 6 bases stayed unmatched. This CDR3 comprises 14 residues. CDR3 sequence reads: CASSPRTGEYEQYF. CDR3 sequence (DNA): TGTGCCAGCAGCCCGAGGACAGGGGAGTACGAGCAGTACTTC.

The chain links TRBV20-1 to TRBJ2-3; 7 positions match TRBD1. With V trimmed by 6 bases and J by 4 bases, 10 bases remained unmatched. CDR1 DFQATT and CDR2 SNEGSKA come from the germline V gene (reference sequence). The CDR3 length is 14 residues. The CDR3 nucleotides read TGCAGTGCACCTAGGACAGGAAGGCCAGATACGCAGTATTTT. This sequence encodes CSAPRTGRPDTQYF.